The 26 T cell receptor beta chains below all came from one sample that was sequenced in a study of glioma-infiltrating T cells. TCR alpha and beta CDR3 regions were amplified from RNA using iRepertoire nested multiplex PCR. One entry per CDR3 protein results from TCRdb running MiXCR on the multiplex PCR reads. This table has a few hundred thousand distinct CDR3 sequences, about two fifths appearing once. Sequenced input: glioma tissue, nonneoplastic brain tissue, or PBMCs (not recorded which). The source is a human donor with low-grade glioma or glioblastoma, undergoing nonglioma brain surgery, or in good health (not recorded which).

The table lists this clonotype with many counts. The CDR3 DNA reads TGTGCCAGCAGGATAGGGACAGGGGGCCTCTACGAGCAGTACTTC. Translating gives CASRIGTGGLYEQYF. The chain couples TRBV27 to TRBJ2-7; 12 bases line up with TRBD1. V shed 6 bases, J shed 3 bases, and the junction held 6 bases outside the gene matches. Germline V gene lookup returns CDR1 MNHEY and CDR2 SMNVEV (reference sequence). The CDR3 is made up of 15 amino acids.

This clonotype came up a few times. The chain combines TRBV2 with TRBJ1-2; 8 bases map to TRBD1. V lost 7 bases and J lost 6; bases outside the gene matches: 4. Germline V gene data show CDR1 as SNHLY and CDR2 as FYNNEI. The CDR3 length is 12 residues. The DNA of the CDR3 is TGTGCCAGCATCGGGACAGGAGATGGCTACACCTTC. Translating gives CASIGTGDGYTF. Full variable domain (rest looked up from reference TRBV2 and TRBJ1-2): EPEVTQTPSHQVTQMGQEVILRCVPISNHLYFYWYRQILGQKVEFLVSFYNNEISEKSEIFDDQFSVERPDGSNFTLKIRSTKLEDSAMYFCASIGTGDGYTFGSGTRLTVV.

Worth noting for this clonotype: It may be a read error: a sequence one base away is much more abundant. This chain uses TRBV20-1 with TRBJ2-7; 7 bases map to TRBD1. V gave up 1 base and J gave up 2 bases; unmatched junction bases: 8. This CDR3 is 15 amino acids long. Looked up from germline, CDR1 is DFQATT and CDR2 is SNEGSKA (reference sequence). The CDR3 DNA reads TGCAGTGCTAGAGGTGAAGGACAGGATACCTACGAGCAGTACTTC. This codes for CSARGEGQDTYEQYF.

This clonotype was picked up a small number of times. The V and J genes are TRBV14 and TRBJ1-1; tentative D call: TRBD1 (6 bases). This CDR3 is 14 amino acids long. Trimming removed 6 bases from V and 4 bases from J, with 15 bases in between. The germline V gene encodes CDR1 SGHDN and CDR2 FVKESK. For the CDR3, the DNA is TGTGCCAGCAGGCGTCGGGGGGCAGGCACTGAAGCTTTCTTT. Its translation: CASRRRGAGTEAFF.

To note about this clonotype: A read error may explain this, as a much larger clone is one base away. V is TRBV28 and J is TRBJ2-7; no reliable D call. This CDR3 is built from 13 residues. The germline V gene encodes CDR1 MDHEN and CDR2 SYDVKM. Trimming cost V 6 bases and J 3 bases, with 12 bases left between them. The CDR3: CASSSTHLYEQYF. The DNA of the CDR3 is TGTGCCAGCAGCTCAACCCACCTCTACGAGCAGTACTTC.

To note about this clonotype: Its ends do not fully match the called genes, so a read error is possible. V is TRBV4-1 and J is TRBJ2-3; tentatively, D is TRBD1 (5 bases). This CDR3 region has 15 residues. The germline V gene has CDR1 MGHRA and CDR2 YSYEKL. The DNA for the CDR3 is TGCGCCAGCAGCCAAGTAGGCCCTCTAGGGGATACGCGGTATTTT. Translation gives CASSQVGPLGDTRYF.

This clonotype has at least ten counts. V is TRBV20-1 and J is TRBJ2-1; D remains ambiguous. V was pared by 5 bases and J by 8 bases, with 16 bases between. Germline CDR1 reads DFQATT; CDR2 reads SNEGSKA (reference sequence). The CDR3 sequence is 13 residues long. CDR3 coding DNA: TGCAGTGCTCCCGGCCCTGACCGCGATGAGCAGTTCTTC. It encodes CSAPGPDRDEQFF.

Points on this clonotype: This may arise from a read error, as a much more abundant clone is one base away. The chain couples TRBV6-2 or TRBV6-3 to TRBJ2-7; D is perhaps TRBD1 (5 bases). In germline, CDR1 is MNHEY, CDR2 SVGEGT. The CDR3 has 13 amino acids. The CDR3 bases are TGTGCCAGCAGTTATTCAGGGATATACGGGCAGTACTTC. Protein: CASSYSGIYGQYF.

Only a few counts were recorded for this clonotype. The CDR3 region is CASSLQPGTSEQETQYF. CDR3 DNA: TGTGCCAGCAGCCTTCAACCCGGGACTAGCGAACAAGAGACCCAGTACTTC. This chain uses TRBV4-2 with TRBJ2-5, with 10 bases lining up with TRBD2. The CDR3 is made up of 17 amino acids. CDR1 and CDR2 from the germline V gene are LGHNA and YNFKEQ. With V trimmed by 4 bases and J by 2 bases, 10 bases remained unmatched.

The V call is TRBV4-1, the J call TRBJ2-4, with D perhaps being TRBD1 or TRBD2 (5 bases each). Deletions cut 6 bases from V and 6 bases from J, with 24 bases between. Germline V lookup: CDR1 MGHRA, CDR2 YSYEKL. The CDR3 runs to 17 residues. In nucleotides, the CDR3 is TGCGCCAGCAGAACGACAGCTGGTCCCGGGGTTCTAAACATTCAGTACTTC. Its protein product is CASRTTAGPGVLNIQYF.

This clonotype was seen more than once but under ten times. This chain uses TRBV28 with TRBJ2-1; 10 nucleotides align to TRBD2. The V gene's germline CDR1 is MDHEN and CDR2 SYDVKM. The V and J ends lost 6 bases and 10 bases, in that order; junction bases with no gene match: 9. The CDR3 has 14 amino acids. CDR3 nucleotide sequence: TGTGCCAGCAGCCCCGGGACTAGCGTGTCGGAGCAGTTCTTC. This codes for CASSPGTSVSEQFF.

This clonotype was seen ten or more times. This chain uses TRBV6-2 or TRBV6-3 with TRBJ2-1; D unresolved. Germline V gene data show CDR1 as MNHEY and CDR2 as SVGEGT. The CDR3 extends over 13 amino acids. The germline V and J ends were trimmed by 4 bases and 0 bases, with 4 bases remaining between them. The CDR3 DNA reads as TGTGCCAGCAGTTCAAACTCCTACAATGAGCAGTTCTTC. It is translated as CASSSNSYNEQFF.

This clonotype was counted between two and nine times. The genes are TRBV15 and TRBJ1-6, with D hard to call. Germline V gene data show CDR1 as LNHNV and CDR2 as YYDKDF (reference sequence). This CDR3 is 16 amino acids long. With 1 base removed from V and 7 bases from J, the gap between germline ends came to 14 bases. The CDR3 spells CATSRAAAGGNSPLHF. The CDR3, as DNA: TGTGCCACCAGCAGAGCAGCTGCAGGAGGAAATTCACCCCTCCACTTT.

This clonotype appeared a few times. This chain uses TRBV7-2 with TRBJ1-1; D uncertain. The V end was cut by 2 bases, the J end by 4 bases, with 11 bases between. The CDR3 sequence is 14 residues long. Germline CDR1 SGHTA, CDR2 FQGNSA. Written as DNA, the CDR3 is TGTGCCAGCAGCTTAAACCCCAGAATCACTGAAGCTTTCTTT. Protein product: CASSLNPRITEAFF.

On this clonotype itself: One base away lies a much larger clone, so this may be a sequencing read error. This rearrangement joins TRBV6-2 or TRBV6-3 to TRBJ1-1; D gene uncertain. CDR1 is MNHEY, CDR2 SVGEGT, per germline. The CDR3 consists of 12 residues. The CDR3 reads CTSSYPPSRAFF. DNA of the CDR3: TGTACCAGCAGTTACCCCCCCTCGCGGGCTTTCTTT.

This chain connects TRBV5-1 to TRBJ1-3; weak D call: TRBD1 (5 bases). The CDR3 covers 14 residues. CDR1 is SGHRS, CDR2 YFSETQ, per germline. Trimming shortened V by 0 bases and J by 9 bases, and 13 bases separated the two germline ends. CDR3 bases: TGCGCCAGCAGCTTGGAGGGGAGACCGGGCACCATATATTTT. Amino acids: CASSLEGRPGTIYF.

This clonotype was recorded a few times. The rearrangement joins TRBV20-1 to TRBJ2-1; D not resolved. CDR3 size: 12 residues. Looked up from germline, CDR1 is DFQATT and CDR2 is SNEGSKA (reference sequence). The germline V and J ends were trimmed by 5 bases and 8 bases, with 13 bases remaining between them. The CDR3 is CSALDGSDEQFF. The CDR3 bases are TGCAGTGCTTTGGACGGGTCGGATGAGCAGTTCTTC.

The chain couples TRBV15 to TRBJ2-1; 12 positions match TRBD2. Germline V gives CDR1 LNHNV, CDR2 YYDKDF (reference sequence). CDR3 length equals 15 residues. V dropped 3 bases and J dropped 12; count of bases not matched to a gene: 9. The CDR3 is CATSRAASGGALQFF. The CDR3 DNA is TGTGCCACCAGCAGGGCGGCTAGCGGGGGGGCCTTGCAGTTCTTC.

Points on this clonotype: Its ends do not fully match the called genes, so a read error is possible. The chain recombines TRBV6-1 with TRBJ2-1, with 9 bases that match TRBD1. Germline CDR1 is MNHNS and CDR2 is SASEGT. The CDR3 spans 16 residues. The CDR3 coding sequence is TGCGCCAGCAGTCCAGGGGGGACAGGGAACTACAATGAGCAGTTCTTC. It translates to CASSPGGTGNYNEQFF.

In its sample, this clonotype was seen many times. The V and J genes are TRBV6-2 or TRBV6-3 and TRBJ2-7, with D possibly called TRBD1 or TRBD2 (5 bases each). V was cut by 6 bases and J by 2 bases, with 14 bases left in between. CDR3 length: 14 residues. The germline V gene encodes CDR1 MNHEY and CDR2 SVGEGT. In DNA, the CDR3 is TGTGCCAGCAGACGGGACGGCGGCACCTACGAGCAGTACTTC. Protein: CASRRDGGTYEQYF.

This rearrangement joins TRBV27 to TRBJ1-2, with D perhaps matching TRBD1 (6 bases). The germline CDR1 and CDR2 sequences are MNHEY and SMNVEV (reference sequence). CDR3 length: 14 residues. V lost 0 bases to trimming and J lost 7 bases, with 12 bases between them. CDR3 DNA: TGTGCCAGCAGTTTATCAACCGGGGGCTGTGGCTACACCTTC. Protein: CASSLSTGGCGYTF.

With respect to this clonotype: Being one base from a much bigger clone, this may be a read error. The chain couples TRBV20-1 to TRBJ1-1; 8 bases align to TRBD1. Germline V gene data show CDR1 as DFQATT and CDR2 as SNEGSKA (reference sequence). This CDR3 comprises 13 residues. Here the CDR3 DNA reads TGCAGTGCAACACAGGGGGTGACCACTAAAGCTTTCTTT. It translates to CSATQGVTTKAFF.

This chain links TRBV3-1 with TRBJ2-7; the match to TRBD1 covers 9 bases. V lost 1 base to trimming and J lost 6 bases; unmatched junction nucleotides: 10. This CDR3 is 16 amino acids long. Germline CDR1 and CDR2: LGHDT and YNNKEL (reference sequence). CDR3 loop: CASSQVGQGKGVEQYF. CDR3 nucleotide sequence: TGTGCCAGCAGCCAAGTAGGACAGGGGAAGGGGGTCGAGCAGTACTTC.

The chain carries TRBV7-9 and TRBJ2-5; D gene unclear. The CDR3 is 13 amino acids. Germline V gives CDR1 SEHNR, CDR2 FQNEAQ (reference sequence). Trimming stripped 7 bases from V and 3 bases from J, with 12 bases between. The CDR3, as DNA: TGTGCCAGCATCGGTTGGGTGGAAGAGACCCAGTACTTC. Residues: CASIGWVEETQYF.

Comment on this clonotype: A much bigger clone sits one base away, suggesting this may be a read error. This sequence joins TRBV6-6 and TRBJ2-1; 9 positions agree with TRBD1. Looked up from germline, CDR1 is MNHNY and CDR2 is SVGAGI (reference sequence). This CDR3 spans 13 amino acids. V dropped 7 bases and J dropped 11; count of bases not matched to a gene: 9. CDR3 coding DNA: TGTGCCAGCACCAGGGACAGGGCCGGTAAGCAGTTCTTC. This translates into CASTRDRAGKQFF.

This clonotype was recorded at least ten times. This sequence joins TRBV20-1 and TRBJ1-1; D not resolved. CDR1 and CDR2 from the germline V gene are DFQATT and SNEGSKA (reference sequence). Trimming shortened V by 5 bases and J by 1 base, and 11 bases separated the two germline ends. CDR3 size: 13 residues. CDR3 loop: CSAWPSRNTEAFF. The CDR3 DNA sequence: TGCAGTGCTTGGCCCTCGCGGAACACTGAAGCTTTCTTT.